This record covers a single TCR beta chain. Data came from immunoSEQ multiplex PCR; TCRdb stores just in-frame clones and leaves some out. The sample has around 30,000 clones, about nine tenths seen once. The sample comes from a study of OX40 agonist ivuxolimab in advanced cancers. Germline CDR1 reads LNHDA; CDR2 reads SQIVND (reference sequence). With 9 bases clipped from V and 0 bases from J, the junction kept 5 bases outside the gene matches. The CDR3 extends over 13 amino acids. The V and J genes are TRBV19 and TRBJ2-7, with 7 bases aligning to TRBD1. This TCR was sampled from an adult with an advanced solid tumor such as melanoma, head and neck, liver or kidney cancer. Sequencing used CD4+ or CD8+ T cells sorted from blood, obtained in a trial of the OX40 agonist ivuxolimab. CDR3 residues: CASRGKSSYEQYF. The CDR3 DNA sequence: TGTGCCAGCAGGGGGAAAAGCTCCTACGAGCAGTACTTC.